This TCR beta chain emerged from a study of shared clonotypes between healthy human individuals. Turning to the study itself: Donors consisted of a couple of women and a few men between 18 and 49. The study, taken as a whole, reports: Sequencing depth was a factor that was expected to affect clonotype sharing among donors.

Of note for this clone: The target antigen is unknown. The same CDR3 also results from other DNA sequences found in this sample.

The CDR3 consists of 14 residues. V shed 4 bases, J shed 4 bases, and the junction held 6 bases outside the gene matches. From germline, CDR1 is SGHTA and CDR2 FQGNSA. Sequencing was performed with immunoSEQ multiplex PCR; in TCRdb, only in-frame clones are kept and a portion is missing. The table lists millions of clones, approximately 95% of them singletons. The chain joins TRBV7-2 to TRBJ1-1; 7 bases fit TRBD1. The specimen was naive CD4+ T cells from PBMCs. Subset denoted: CD45RA+ positively selected. This sequence originates from a man aged 18 to 29 in good health. Some clones in this sample may be carry-over from other donors' samples. This CDR3 reads CASSSQTGVTEAFF. The CDR3 coding sequence is TGTGCCAGCAGCTCCCAAACAGGGGTCACTGAAGCTTTCTTT.